This TCR beta chain was identified in a study of T-cell memory formation after mild COVID-19. The J segment lost 2 bases and the V segment lost 1 base, leaving 1 base of the junction unmatched. Germline V CDR1 and CDR2: LGHDT, YNNKEL (reference sequence). The CDR3 sequence is 16 residues long. TCRdb reprocessed the 5' RACE reads via MiXCR and lists one record per CDR3 protein. In the table there are under 550,000 distinct CDR3 sequences, roughly 20% of which are singletons. The chain has TRBV3-1 and TRBJ2-6, with 8 bases that match TRBD1. Sequencing input: PBMCs or a T cell subset sorted from them (not recorded which). The receptor's source is an adult woman who had mild COVID-19 (a few samples of this study predate the infection). Cell type and time point are not known. CDR3 protein: CASSQAGGTGANVLTF. Written as DNA, the CDR3 is TGTGCCAGCAGCCAAGCAGGGGGCACTGGGGCCAACGTCCTGACTTTC.